This T cell receptor beta chain was documented in a study of blood T cell repertoires in COVID-19. Whole-study context: Sample material is recorded as cDNA or gDNA derived from T cells, B-cell-depleted T cells, or PBMCs.

In the authors' methods: Amplified reference gene primers provided the basis for estimating nucleated cell counts. The repertoire was sequenced with immunoSEQ multiplex PCR; TCRdb's copy has only in-frame clones and lacks some. That table gives V, J and clone size, and the DNA gave D and trimming. The sample records approximately 120,000 clones, around 80% being singletons. Trimming shortened V by 3 bases and J by 0 bases, and 9 bases separated the two germline ends. The CDR3 loop spans 14 amino acids. Germline V lookup: CDR1 SGHRS, CDR2 YFSETQ. This clone was seen a single time. The TCR comes from a man aged 35-49 years with active or convalescent COVID-19. The sample consisted of peripheral blood. The gene calls are TRBV5-1 and TRBJ1-2; perhaps TRBD1 as D (6 bases). The DNA of the CDR3 is TGCGCCAGCAGCTATGAGGGGGCTAACTATGGCTACACCTTC. Its protein is CASSYEGANYGYTF.